The TCR beta chain under discussion was sequenced for a study of T-cell reconstitution after alpha-beta-depleted transplantation in children. Whole-study results and caveats: Several hundred rapidly expanded clones from non-depleted graft cells reportedly supplied alpha-beta T cells about two months post-transplant. By one year post-transplant, T-cell counts and diversity largely arose from T cells that were newly produced. It was surviving recipient T cells and thymic progenitors that gave some patients high TCRbeta diversity at day 60.

Only a few counts were recorded for this clonotype. Antigen specificity is unknown. A library of TCRbeta sequences, prepared with unique molecular identifiers, was generated. One entry per CDR3 protein, called by TCRdb with MiXCR from the PCR reads. The repertoire holds 700,000 or so distinct CDR3 sequences, with over 10% as singletons. CDR1 is MNHNY, CDR2 SVGAGI, per germline (reference sequence). V lost 2 bases, J lost 0 bases, and 4 bases lay in between. CDR3 size: 13 residues. Source: PBMCs, taken before TCRalphabeta/CD19-depleted stem cell transplant. This sequence joins TRBV6-6 and TRBJ1-2; D is unresolved. The sequence was obtained from a girl aged 2-10 years with congenital amegakaryocytic thrombocytopenia, due to receive a stem cell transplant. CDR3 nucleotides: TGTGCCAGCAGTTACGATCCTAACTATGGCTACACCTTC. Protein product: CASSYDPNYGYTF.